This paragraph reports one T cell receptor beta chain. These data originate in a study of long-term antiretroviral therapy in people with HIV. It was version v3.0 of the immunoSEQ assay that was run at survey level. Assay: immunoSEQ multiplex PCR; the TCRdb copy retains only in-frame clones and omits some. The sample comprises about 19,000 clones, roughly 87% of which are singletons, and approximately 4.2% rests with the top ten. Germline loops: CDR1 SEHNR, CDR2 FQNEAQ (reference sequence). V dropped 3 bases and J dropped 0 bases, with 9 bases sitting between them. This CDR3 is 15 amino acids long. The V gene is TRBV7-9, the J gene TRBJ1-3; D might be TRBD1 (6 bases). The receptor was isolated from a man between 18 and 35 years old with HIV. The material was unsorted PBMCs, obtained 2.1 years after starting antiretroviral therapy. Written as DNA, the CDR3 is TGTGCCAGCAGCTTGTGGACAGCCTCTGGAAACACCATATATTTT. It is translated as CASSLWTASGNTIYF.